Shown below are 2 T cell receptor beta chains from a single sample sequenced in a study of molecular identifiers for immune sequencing clone quantification. TCRdb passed the PCR reads through MiXCR, listing each CDR3 protein once. The sample comprises tens of thousands of distinct CDR3 sequences, 20% to 25% of which are singletons, and more than 1% rests with the top ten. Sequencing was done on a sample of naive CD8+ T cells from blood, with Jurkat cell RNA spiked in. As for subset: FACS-sorted CD8+CD4-CCR7+CD45RA+ naive T cells. Receptors were obtained from a human donor in good health. Some libraries in this study had Jurkat cell RNA spiked in.

For this clonotype: No conserved phenylalanine or tryptophan ends this CDR3, so it is likely a read error. The chain combines TRBV12-3 or TRBV12-4 with TRBJ2-5; D possibly corresponds to TRBD2 (5 bases). V was cut by 8 bases and J by 2 bases, with 9 bases left in between. The CDR3 contains 12 residues. Written as DNA, the CDR3 is TGTGCCAGCCAGCGGAGACAAGAGACCCAGTACTCC. Encoded protein: CASQRRQETQYS.

Remarks on this clonotype: A much bigger clone sits one base away, suggesting this may be a read error. The CDR3: CAWSVARSAEAFF. The CDR3 DNA follows: TGTGCCTGGAGTGTAGCAAGAAGCGCTGAAGCTTTCTTT. The chain has TRBV30 and TRBJ1-1; D unclear. V was shortened by 0 bases and J by 6 bases, with 11 bases between the two germline ends. This CDR3 has 13 residues. The germline V gene encodes CDR1 GTSNPN and CDR2 SVGIG (reference sequence).